These T cell receptor beta chains were read from a single sample in a study of T cells in Graves' hyperthyroidism and ophthalmopathy. TCRdb independently ran MiXCR on the multiplex PCR reads; one entry per CDR3 protein. This table holds more than 550,000 distinct CDR3 sequences, under 20% found once. Sequenced sample: blood. The receptor source for this set is a woman in her fifties or sixties with Graves' hyperthyroidism that later progressed to Graves' ophthalmopathy. Both conserved end residues are part of each CDR3. Each record gives: V gene, clone size, D gene, J gene, CDR3 protein, CDR3 DNA. D genes are given only for firm matches. Clone size appears in some rows only: once, few, many, or a class for an expanded clone.

v_call: TRBV10-3; clone_size: .; d_call: .; j_call: TRBJ2-6; cdr3_aa: CAISDSNPGSGANVLTF; cdr3_nt: TGTGCCATCAGTGATTCTAATCCAGGGTCTGGGGCCAACGTCCTGACTTTC
v_call: TRBV29-1; clone_size: many; d_call: TRBD2; j_call: TRBJ2-1; cdr3_aa: CSVDASGGADEQFF; cdr3_nt: TGCAGCGTTGATGCCAGCGGGGGGGCCGATGAGCAGTTCTTC
v_call: TRBV6-1; clone_size: many; d_call: .; j_call: TRBJ1-1; cdr3_aa: CASSGEGVKNTEAFF; cdr3_nt: TGTGCCAGCAGTGGGGAAGGGGTCAAGAACACTGAAGCTTTCTTT
v_call: TRBV6-1; clone_size: .; d_call: TRBD2; j_call: TRBJ2-1; cdr3_aa: CASSVLAGNHNEQFF; cdr3_nt: TGTGCCAGCAGCGTACTAGCGGGGAACCACAATGAGCAGTTCTTC
v_call: TRBV15; clone_size: .; d_call: .; j_call: TRBJ2-5; cdr3_aa: CATSRDRQGVQYF; cdr3_nt: TGTGCCACCAGCAGAGATCGTCAGGGAGTTCAGTACTTC
v_call: TRBV5-1; clone_size: many; d_call: .; j_call: TRBJ2-7; cdr3_aa: CASSLEGPSYEQYF; cdr3_nt: TGCGCCAGCAGTTTGGAGGGTCCGTCCTACGAGCAGTACTTC
v_call: TRBV7-9; clone_size: .; d_call: .; j_call: TRBJ1-1; cdr3_aa: CASSLGPYFTAEAFF; cdr3_nt: TGTGCCAGCAGCTTAGGTCCGTATTTTACCGCTGAAGCTTTCTTT
v_call: TRBV18; clone_size: many; d_call: TRBD1; j_call: TRBJ1-1; cdr3_aa: CASSPDRDTEAFF; cdr3_nt: TGTGCCAGCAGCCCGGACAGGGACACTGAAGCTTTCTTT
v_call: TRBV5-4; clone_size: many; d_call: TRBD1; j_call: TRBJ2-1; cdr3_aa: CASSLGQGMYNEQFF; cdr3_nt: TGTGCCAGCAGCTTGGGACAGGGTATGTACAATGAGCAGTTCTTC
v_call: TRBV2; clone_size: .; d_call: .; j_call: TRBJ2-4; cdr3_aa: CASSEEGLLGKNIQYF; cdr3_nt: TGTGCCAGCAGTGAAGAAGGGTTATTAGGCAAAAACATTCAGTACTTC
v_call: TRBV15; clone_size: .; d_call: .; j_call: TRBJ1-1; cdr3_aa: CATSRAGEFTEAFF; cdr3_nt: TGTGCCACCAGCAGAGCGGGAGAGTTCACTGAAGCTTTCTTT
v_call: TRBV19; clone_size: .; d_call: .; j_call: TRBJ2-5; cdr3_aa: CASSITGETQYF; cdr3_nt: TGTGCCAGTAGTATAACCGGGGAGACCCAGTACTTC
v_call: TRBV20-1; clone_size: many; d_call: .; j_call: TRBJ2-5; cdr3_aa: CSATPEGGETQYF; cdr3_nt: TGCAGTGCCACCCCGGAGGGGGGTGAGACCCAGTACTTC
v_call: TRBV19; clone_size: few; d_call: .; j_call: TRBJ2-3; cdr3_aa: CASRPDRPTLGRYTQYF; cdr3_nt: TGTGCCAGTAGACCCGACAGACCGACCCTTGGAAGGTATACGCAGTATTTT
v_call: TRBV12-3/TRBV12-4; clone_size: many; d_call: .; j_call: TRBJ1-5; cdr3_aa: CASSRGQPQHF; cdr3_nt: TGTGCCAGCAGCAGGGGACAGCCCCAGCATTTT
v_call: TRBV30; clone_size: many; d_call: TRBD1; j_call: TRBJ1-5; cdr3_aa: CAWKTGGNQPQHF; cdr3_nt: TGTGCCTGGAAGACAGGGGGCAATCAGCCCCAGCATTTT
v_call: TRBV7-8; clone_size: many; d_call: TRBD2; j_call: TRBJ2-3; cdr3_aa: CASRAGGNTDTQYF; cdr3_nt: TGTGCGTCGCGAGCGGGGGGTAACACAGATACGCAGTATTTT
v_call: TRBV18; clone_size: many; d_call: .; j_call: TRBJ1-1; cdr3_aa: CASSPPGRENTEAFF; cdr3_nt: TGTGCCAGCTCACCACCGGGGCGGGAGAACACTGAAGCTTTCTTT
v_call: TRBV20-1; clone_size: few; d_call: .; j_call: TRBJ1-1; cdr3_aa: CSASISLGYTEAFF; cdr3_nt: TGCAGTGCTAGTATCTCCTTAGGCTACACTGAAGCTTTCTTT
v_call: TRBV9; clone_size: few; d_call: TRBD2; j_call: TRBJ2-6; cdr3_aa: CASSPGQGFLAGGPGANVLTF; cdr3_nt: TGTGCCAGCAGCCCAGGACAGGGATTTCTAGCGGGGGGGCCCGGGGCCAACGTCCTGACTTTC
v_call: TRBV27; clone_size: .; d_call: .; j_call: TRBJ1-6; cdr3_aa: CASSLRWQRSANYNSPLHF; cdr3_nt: TGTGCCAGCAGTTTGAGGTGGCAGCGTAGCGCGAACTATAATTCACCCCTCCACTTT
v_call: TRBV5-1; clone_size: .; d_call: TRBD1; j_call: TRBJ1-4; cdr3_aa: CASSLKQGKGEKLFF; cdr3_nt: TGCGCCAGCAGCTTAAAACAGGGGAAGGGTGAAAAACTGTTTTTT
v_call: TRBV2; clone_size: .; d_call: .; j_call: TRBJ1-5; cdr3_aa: CASSDNGRAQPQHF; cdr3_nt: TGTGCCAGCAGTGATAACGGGCGGGCTCAGCCCCAGCATTTT
v_call: TRBV3-1; clone_size: many; d_call: .; j_call: TRBJ2-5; cdr3_aa: CASRSGTQETQYF; cdr3_nt: TGTGCCAGCAGGTCCGGGACTCAAGAGACCCAGTACTTC
v_call: TRBV27; clone_size: many; d_call: .; j_call: TRBJ2-3; cdr3_aa: CASSPGGQSTDTQYF; cdr3_nt: TGTGCCAGCAGTCCCGGGGGGCAGAGCACAGATACGCAGTATTTT
v_call: TRBV7-9; clone_size: few; d_call: TRBD1; j_call: TRBJ2-3; cdr3_aa: CASSSGLGQRGYF; cdr3_nt: TGTGCCAGCAGCTCCGGACTGGGACAGAGGGGGTATTTT
v_call: TRBV11-3; clone_size: many; d_call: TRBD2; j_call: TRBJ2-7; cdr3_aa: CASSLESGGPSYEQYF; cdr3_nt: TGTGCCAGCAGCTTAGAAAGCGGGGGGCCCTCCTACGAGCAGTACTTC
v_call: TRBV18; clone_size: many; d_call: .; j_call: TRBJ2-5; cdr3_aa: CASVQRNQETQYF; cdr3_nt: TGTGCCAGCGTGCAGCGGAACCAAGAGACCCAGTACTTC
v_call: TRBV6-5; clone_size: .; d_call: .; j_call: TRBJ1-1; cdr3_aa: CASSLDTFTTEAFF; cdr3_nt: TGTGCCAGCAGTTTAGACACCTTTACCACTGAAGCTTTCTTT
v_call: TRBV18; clone_size: many; d_call: .; j_call: TRBJ1-4; cdr3_aa: CASSPSGVNEKLFF; cdr3_nt: TGTGCCAGCTCACCATCGGGAGTGAATGAAAAACTGTTTTTT
v_call: TRBV3-1; clone_size: many; d_call: .; j_call: TRBJ1-2; cdr3_aa: CASSQAGLKIYGYTF; cdr3_nt: TGTGCCAGCAGCCAAGCGGGACTTAAGATCTATGGCTACACCTTC
v_call: TRBV5-1; clone_size: .; d_call: .; j_call: TRBJ1-2; cdr3_aa: CASSLGEVGYTF; cdr3_nt: TGCGCCAGCAGCTTGGGGGAAGTCGGCTACACCTTC
v_call: TRBV6-1; clone_size: few; d_call: .; j_call: TRBJ1-3; cdr3_aa: CASTRGSGNTIYF; cdr3_nt: TGTGCCAGCACCCGAGGCTCTGGAAACACCATATATTTT
v_call: TRBV13; clone_size: few; d_call: .; j_call: TRBJ2-7; cdr3_aa: CASSHGTAAYEQYF; cdr3_nt: TGTGCCAGCAGCCACGGGACTGCCGCCTACGAGCAGTACTTC
v_call: TRBV27; clone_size: .; d_call: .; j_call: TRBJ2-7; cdr3_aa: CASSLRGPYGQYF; cdr3_nt: TGTGCCAGCAGTTTACGGGGGCCCTACGGGCAGTACTTC
v_call: TRBV6-1; clone_size: .; d_call: .; j_call: TRBJ2-1; cdr3_aa: CASSVKTGVTYNEQFF; cdr3_nt: TGTGCCAGCAGTGTTAAGACGGGCGTTACCTACAATGAGCAGTTCTTC
v_call: TRBV27; clone_size: .; d_call: TRBD2; j_call: TRBJ2-1; cdr3_aa: CASSLGTSGALYEQFF; cdr3_nt: TGTGCCAGCAGTTTAGGGACTAGCGGGGCTCTGTATGAGCAGTTCTTC
v_call: TRBV11-2; clone_size: few; d_call: .; j_call: TRBJ1-2; cdr3_aa: CASSFTRAGLGGYTF; cdr3_nt: TGTGCCAGCAGCTTCACCAGGGCTGGATTGGGAGGCTACACCTTC
v_call: TRBV9; clone_size: .; d_call: .; j_call: TRBJ1-1; cdr3_aa: CASSVTGITEAFF; cdr3_nt: TGTGCCAGCAGCGTAACAGGGATAACTGAAGCTTTCTTT
v_call: TRBV3-1; clone_size: .; d_call: .; j_call: TRBJ1-6; cdr3_aa: CASSQGTPDNSPLHF; cdr3_nt: TGTGCCAGCAGCCAAGGAACCCCTGATAATTCACCCCTCCACTTT
v_call: TRBV11-3; clone_size: many; d_call: TRBD2; j_call: TRBJ2-1; cdr3_aa: CASSLGSGARNEQFF; cdr3_nt: TGTGCCAGCAGCTTAGGTAGCGGGGCGAGGAATGAGCAGTTCTTC
v_call: TRBV5-5; clone_size: few; d_call: .; j_call: TRBJ1-2; cdr3_aa: CASSLATDNYGYTF; cdr3_nt: TGTGCCAGCAGCTTGGCTACGGATAACTATGGCTACACCTTC
v_call: TRBV5-1; clone_size: .; d_call: TRBD1; j_call: TRBJ2-7; cdr3_aa: CASSLPGTGSYEQYF; cdr3_nt: TGCGCCAGCAGCCTGCCCGGGACAGGGTCCTACGAGCAGTACTTC